Sequencing of this T cell receptor (beta chain) was carried out in a study of blood T cell repertoires in COVID-19. On the study more broadly: Acute and convalescent COVID-19 samples came from the United States, Italy and Spain.

Individuals drawn from 20 to 25 US areas were about 18 to 100 years old. Trimming at V came to 5 bases and at J to 3 bases, leaving 10 bases not matched to a gene. CDR1 SGHVS and CDR2 FQNEAQ come from the germline V gene. The CDR3 is made up of 17 amino acids. TCRdb keeps only in-frame clones here, not all; method: immunoSEQ multiplex PCR. The sample shows approximately 150,000 clones, around 84% of them seen only once. Sequenced material: PBMCs or T cells enriched from blood (not recorded which). This sequence originates from a man aged 35 to 55 who had recovered from COVID-19. The chain carries TRBV7-8 and TRBJ1-2; 12 bases fit TRBD1. The CDR3 region has the DNA TGTGCCAGCAGCCCGAGGGACAGGGGGCGAAATTACTATGGCTACACCTTC. It yields the protein CASSPRDRGRNYYGYTF.